The 5 T cell receptor beta chains given below trace back to one sample, sequenced in a study of shared clonotypes between healthy human individuals. Profiling relied on immunoSEQ multiplex PCR, and the TCRdb table lists in-frame clones only, not all of them. The sample shows around 500,000 clones, around 80% of them seen only once. The source material was PBMCs. These receptor sequences come from a woman between 40 and 55 years old in good health. Some clones in this sample may be carry-over from other donors' samples.

The chain carries TRBV28 and TRBJ2-6, with 7 bases aligning to TRBD1. With 5 bases clipped from V and 2 bases from J, the junction kept 6 bases outside the gene matches. CDR1 and CDR2 from the germline V gene are MDHEN and SYDVKM. This CDR3 spans 16 amino acids. The CDR3 nucleotides read TGTGCCAGCAGTCCCGGGACAGTGGCTGGGGCCAACGTCCTGACTTTC. Its translation is CASSPGTVAGANVLTF.

The chain couples TRBV5-3 to TRBJ2-1; D is perhaps TRBD1 or TRBD2 (6 bases each). TRBV5-3 is an ORF for which the function is uncertain. CDR3 length: 18 residues. V shed 2 bases and J shed 2 bases, with 20 bases lying between them. In nucleotides, the CDR3 is TGTGCCAGAAGCTTTGGGACTCCTTGGGGGGCCGCCTACAATGAGCAGTTCTTC. Translating it yields CARSFGTPWGAAYNEQFF.

The V gene is TRBV10-1, the J gene TRBJ2-3, with 13 positions matching TRBD2. From germline, CDR1 is WNHNN and CDR2 SYGVQD (reference sequence). Trimming at V came to 6 bases and at J to 4 bases, leaving 4 bases not matched to a gene. This CDR3 comprises 15 residues. CDR3 nucleotide sequence: TGCGCCAGCAGCGGACTAGCGGGAGACGCAGATACGCAGTATTTT. Protein sequence: CASSGLAGDADTQYF.

The chain joins TRBV28 to TRBJ1-2; TRBD1 is a possible D gene (5 bases). The CDR3 totals 13 residues. Trimming cost V 11 bases and J 3 bases, with 16 bases left between them. The germline gives CDR1 MDHEN, CDR2 SYDVKM. The chain's CDR3 is CASRPGRHYGYTF. For the CDR3, the DNA is TGTGCCTCACGCCCGGGACGGCACTATGGCTACACCTTC.

The gene calls are TRBV2 and TRBJ2-1, with D tentatively TRBD1 (5 bases). Between the trimmed V and J ends, which lost 6 bases and 12 bases, there was a span of 9 bases. Germline V CDR1 and CDR2: SNHLY, FYNNEI. There are 10 residues in the CDR3. The CDR3 DNA sequence: TGTGCCAGCAGCAGGGTAAGGCAGTTCTTC. As protein: CASSRVRQFF.